Below, 14 T cell receptor beta chains from the same sample are listed, as sequenced in a study of T cell responses to AZD1222 COVID-19 vaccine. Sequencing was performed with immunoSEQ multiplex PCR; in TCRdb, only in-frame clones are kept and a portion is missing. The sample yields more than 70,000 clones, around 90% seen once. Sequencing was performed on peripheral blood, taken 28 days after the second AZD1222 dose. These TCRs come from an adult who received the AZD1222 COVID-19 vaccine.

The V gene is TRBV3-1 (or the pseudogene TRBV3-2), the J gene TRBJ1-2; 7 bases match TRBD1. This CDR3 is 15 amino acids long. V dropped 2 bases and J dropped 0; count of bases not matched to a gene: 3. Looked up from germline, CDR1 is LGHDT and CDR2 is YNNKEL (reference sequence). The CDR3 sequence: CASSQQGTANYGYTF. The CDR3 DNA is TGTGCCAGCAGCCAACAGGGGACAGCTAACTATGGCTACACCTTC.

This clone has only one observation. This chain connects TRBV10-1 to TRBJ1-1, with 10 bases fitting TRBD1. The CDR3 runs 13 residues. Losses at the gene ends were 10 bases for V and 1 base for J; bases not matched to a gene: 3. The germline CDR1 and CDR2 sequences are WNHNN and SYGVQD (reference sequence). CDR3 DNA sequence: TGCGCCACCAGACAGGGGGCGAACACTGAAGCTTTCTTT. It is translated as CATRQGANTEAFF.

The chain couples TRBV5-1 to TRBJ1-1; D not certain. Germline CDR1 reads SGHRS; CDR2 reads YFSETQ. Trimming pared 6 bases from V and 11 bases from J, leaving 14 bases between. There are 11 residues in the CDR3. CDR3 sequence: CASIQGSRAFF. DNA for the CDR3: TGCGCCAGCATCCAAGGATCTCGGGCTTTCTTT.

The chain recombines TRBV7-9 with TRBJ2-1, with D hard to call. V shed 3 bases and J shed 4 bases, with 10 bases lying between them. The germline CDR1 and CDR2 sequences are SEHNR and FQNEAQ (reference sequence). The CDR3 loop spans 14 amino acids. The CDR3 loop reads CASSLGTLYNEQFF. The CDR3 DNA reads TGTGCCAGCAGCTTGGGCACCCTGTACAATGAGCAGTTCTTC. The full variable domain, its missing parts supplied by reference TRBV7-9 and TRBJ2-1, is DTGVSQNPRHKITKRGQNVTFRCDPISEHNRLYWYRQTLGQGPEFLTYFQNEAQLEKSRLLSDRFSAERPKGSFSTLEIQRTEQGDSAMYLCASSLGTLYNEQFFGPGTRLTVL.

The rearrangement joins TRBV28 to TRBJ1-6; D gene uncertain. The germline V gene has CDR1 MDHEN and CDR2 SYDVKM. Trimming cost V 3 bases and J 5 bases, with 14 bases left between them. The CDR3 spans 16 residues. CDR3 in amino acids: CASSFKGVAHNSPLHF. The CDR3 DNA sequence: TGTGCCAGCAGTTTTAAGGGCGTCGCCCATAATTCACCCCTCCACTTT.

The chain combines TRBV5-1 with TRBJ1-2; the D gene is possibly TRBD1 (6 bases). Trimming cost V 0 bases and J 4 bases, with 10 bases left between them. Per germline, CDR1 SGHRS and CDR2 YFSETQ. This CDR3 is built from 14 residues. Written as DNA, the CDR3 is TGCGCCAGCAGCTTGGAGGGGGGGAGCTATGGCTACACCTTC. Its translation: CASSLEGGSYGYTF.

The genes are TRBV2 and TRBJ2-2; 10 bases map to TRBD2. Trimming at V came to 6 bases and at J to 4 bases, leaving 2 bases not matched to a gene. In germline, CDR1 is SNHLY, CDR2 FYNNEI. The CDR3 runs 14 residues. The CDR3 region has the DNA TGTGCCAGCAGGAGCGGGAGGGCCACCGGGGAGCTGTTTTTT. Translated: CASRSGRATGELFF.

This clone was seen only a few times. The CDR3 reads CASSGGQGSTDTQYF. CDR3 bases: TGTGCCAGCAGTGGAGGACAGGGGTCAACAGATACGCAGTATTTT. This sequence joins TRBV2 and TRBJ2-3; 9 nucleotides match TRBD1. CDR1 is SNHLY, CDR2 FYNNEI, per germline. The CDR3 has 15 residues. Trimming took 4 bases from V and 3 from J; bases not matched to a gene: 5. The full variable domain, in which reference TRBV2 and TRBJ2-3 provide the parts outside the CDR3, is EPEVTQTPSHQVTQMGQEVILRCVPISNHLYFYWYRQILGQKVEFLVSFYNNEISEKSEIFDDQFSVERPDGSNFTLKIRSTKLEDSAMYFCASSGGQGSTDTQYFGPGTRLTVL.

The genes are TRBV4-2 and TRBJ1-3, with 9 bases that match TRBD1. The V gene's germline CDR1 is LGHNA and CDR2 YNFKEQ. The CDR3 covers 15 residues. V shed 7 bases, J shed 4 bases, and the junction held 8 bases outside the gene matches. DNA for the CDR3: TGTGCCAGCATCCCCGGGACAGGGACCGGAAACACCATATATTTT. It yields the protein CASIPGTGTGNTIYF.

The chain employs TRBV19 and TRBJ2-3; D ambiguous. V was clipped by 5 bases and J by 7 bases, with 7 bases between them. Per germline, CDR1 LNHDA and CDR2 SQIVND (reference sequence). The CDR3 has 11 residues. This CDR3 is CASSSYNTQYF. CDR3 DNA: TGTGCCAGTAGTTCCTACAATACGCAGTATTTT.

This chain connects TRBV21-1 to TRBJ1-5; TRBD1, as called in the table, went unchecked against the DNA. TRBV21-1 is reported as a pseudogene. CDR3 length: 12 amino acids. The CDR3 region is CASSPPGQPQHF. CDR3 coding DNA: TGTGCCAGCAGCCCCCCAGGTCAGCCCCAGCATTTT.

For this clone: The sample contains more than one DNA sequence encoding this CDR3. CDR3 region: CASSPGTTYEQYF. CDR3 in DNA: TGCGCCAGCAGCCCGGGGACAACCTACGAGCAGTACTTC. This chain uses TRBV5-1 with TRBJ2-7; D possibly corresponds to TRBD1 (6 bases). This CDR3 is built from 13 residues. Per the germline V gene, CDR1 is SGHRS and CDR2 is YFSETQ. The germline V and J ends were trimmed by 4 bases and 2 bases, with 10 bases remaining between them.

V is TRBV28 and J is TRBJ1-2; unclear D gene. This CDR3 contains 13 residues. The germline V gene has CDR1 MDHEN and CDR2 SYDVKM. The V gene lost 3 bases and the J gene lost 4 bases, with 9 bases spanning the gap. CDR3 bases: TGTGCCAGCAGTTTGTTGACGGCCTATGGCTACACCTTC. It codes for CASSLLTAYGYTF.

This clone occurred once. The chain is built from TRBV3-1 (or the pseudogene TRBV3-2) and TRBJ1-4, with a possible D match to TRBD1 (6 bases). The V end lost 1 base, the J end lost 2 bases, and 14 bases lay between the germline ends. Germline values: CDR1 LGHDT, CDR2 YNNKEL (reference sequence). The CDR3 spans 17 residues. The CDR3 reads CASSQGQGPRTNEKLFF. The CDR3 DNA reads TGTGCCAGCAGCCAAGGGCAGGGGCCAAGGACTAATGAAAAACTGTTTTTT.